The TCR beta chain under discussion was sequenced for a study of tumor-infiltrating lymphocytes in primary liver carcinoma. General study results and limits: Because of bulk unsorted sampling, CD4+ and CD8+ repertoires were not subjected to comparison.

From about 0.5 ug of total RNA, TCR beta-specific cDNA was reverse-transcribed using a constant-region primer. ARM-PCR, slightly modified, supplied the TCR beta libraries through three nested multiplex PCR rounds. In the first two PCR rounds, TRBV1-TRBV30 forward primers were paired with a C-beta reverse primer, and each round lasted approximately 10 cycles. TCRdb ran MiXCR on the multiplex PCR reads and lists one entry per CDR3 protein. The table includes 330,000 or so distinct CDR3 sequences, approximately 65% detected once. This clonotype is a singleton in its sample. Its target is unknown. The germline gene is not matched at one end of the junction; a read error may be the cause. The researchers obtained blood RNA from unsorted whole blood and also extracted germline DNA. Germline V gene data show CDR1 as SGHAT and CDR2 as FQNNGV. The CDR3 contains 14 residues.

This receptor was obtained from a man aged 40-49 years with primary liver carcinoma and hepatitis B virus infection. The chain joins TRBV11-2 to TRBJ2-3; no firm D call. The sequenced sample consisted of peripheral blood. The DNA for the CDR3 is TGTGCCAGCAACTTAGAGTCGTGGGCAGATACACGGTATTTT. Residues: CASNLESWADTRYF.